This TCR beta chain was captured in a study of blood T cells in healthy people across ages. General study points: A roughly linear age-dependent decrease characterized TCR beta diversity per million T cells.

A second about 7 to 11 cycle PCR used barcoded and J-beta primers. Each CDR3 protein is one row after TCRdb ran MiXCR on the 5' RACE reads. This sample has 450,000 to 600,000 distinct CDR3 sequences, with around a quarter found just once. In regard to this clonotype: The antigen is unknown.

The germline gives CDR1 SEHNR, CDR2 FQNEAQ (reference sequence). Deletions cut 8 bases from V and 2 bases from J, with 8 bases between. This CDR3 has 12 amino acids. The sample was also linked to a second study, of T cells of mothers and their children. In that study: Samples were provided by three healthy Caucasian mothers and their six children. Related mother-child pairs shared marginally more repertoire than unrelated pairs, though not significantly.

V gene TRBV7-9 combines with J gene TRBJ2-3; D gene uncertain. The TCR sequence derives from a boy aged 2 to 9 in good health. The sequenced material came from blood. Here the CDR3 reads CASRLVTDTQYF. In nucleotides, the CDR3 is TGTGCCAGCCGCCTGGTCACAGATACGCAGTATTTT. Full variable domain (missing parts from reference TRBV7-9 and TRBJ2-3): DTGVSQNPRHKITKRGQNVTFRCDPISEHNRLYWYRQTLGQGPEFLTYFQNEAQLEKSRLLSDRFSAERPKGSFSTLEIQRTEQGDSAMYLCASRLVTDTQYFGPGTRLTVL.